Listed here are 8 T cell receptor beta chains from one sample, sequenced in a study of breast tumors, draining lymph nodes, adjacent tissues. The lymph nodes were axillary draining lymph nodes from breast cancer patients. TCRdb called the multiplex PCR reads again in MiXCR, with one record for every CDR3 protein. Of about 270,000 distinct CDR3 sequences in the sample, around 30% were seen once. The specimen sequenced was axillary lymph node tissue. Every receptor here comes from a female donor with breast cancer. Some clones in this sample may be carry-over from other donors' samples.

Regarding this clonotype: Just one base apart from a much larger clone, this may be a read error. The chain uses TRBV6-6 and TRBJ1-6, with 8 bases matching TRBD1. The CDR3 has 16 residues. J lost 7 bases, V lost 4 bases, and 9 bases had no gene match. Looked up from germline, CDR1 is MNHNY and CDR2 is SVGAGI (reference sequence). The CDR3 reads CASSWDRRRVNSPLHF. In nucleotides, the CDR3 is TGTGCCAGCAGTTGGGACAGGCGGCGTGTGAATTCACCCCTCCACTTT.

Details on this clonotype: Since a much larger clone is just one base distant, this may be a read error. The chain has TRBV10-3 and TRBJ1-6; D is unclear. The germline gives CDR1 ENHRY, CDR2 SYGVKD. The CDR3 runs 13 residues. Trimming removed 5 bases from V and 6 bases from J, with 8 bases in between. DNA for the CDR3: TGTGCCATCAGTTTATCTCTTAATTCACCCCTCCACTTT. Encoded protein: CAISLSLNSPLHF.

Regarding this clonotype: A much larger clone differs by one base, so this may be a read error. The V gene is TRBV20-1, the J gene TRBJ2-1, with TRBD1 identical over 9 bases. After removal of 7 bases from V and 8 bases from J, the junction contained 9 bases not matched to a gene. This CDR3 spans 13 amino acids. Germline V gene data show CDR1 as DFQATT and CDR2 as SNEGSKA (reference sequence). The CDR3 loop is CSVEGQGLDEQFF. The CDR3 DNA follows: TGCAGTGTCGAGGGACAGGGTTTGGATGAGCAGTTCTTC.

CDR3: CSVLFGPPYNEQFF. The CDR3 DNA is TGCAGCGTTCTGTTTGGGCCTCCCTACAATGAGCAGTTCTTC. V is TRBV29-1 and J is TRBJ2-1; no clear D. This CDR3 has 14 residues. Trimming cost V 5 bases and J 2 bases, with 13 bases left between them. Germline CDR1 is SQVTM and CDR2 is ANQGSEA.

Note on this clonotype: One base away lies a much larger clone, so this may be a sequencing read error. V usage is TRBV20-1 and J usage is TRBJ2-7; 9 bases are shared with TRBD2. Germline CDR1 reads DFQATT; CDR2 reads SNEGSKA (reference sequence). V lost 5 bases, J lost 4 bases, and 9 bases stayed unmatched. The CDR3 loop spans 14 amino acids. The CDR3 DNA reads TGCAGTGCTTTTAAGCGGGAGGTATATTACGAGCAGTACTTC. Its translation: CSAFKREVYYEQYF.

This clonotype was detected ten times or more. This chain links TRBV6-1 with TRBJ1-2, with 7 bases aligning to TRBD1. Trimming at V came to 10 bases and at J to 0 bases, leaving 14 bases not matched to a gene. Germline CDR1 and CDR2: MNHNS and SASEGT. This CDR3 is 16 amino acids long. In DNA form, the CDR3 reads TGTGCCACCAGCCGACAGGGACTGGATCCTAACTATGGCTACACCTTC. It specifies CATSRQGLDPNYGYTF.

The genes are TRBV28 and TRBJ2-7, with a possible D match to TRBD2 (5 bases). The germline CDR1 and CDR2 sequences are MDHEN and SYDVKM. The CDR3 runs to 13 residues. The germline V and J ends were trimmed by 2 bases and 5 bases, with 10 bases remaining between them. CDR3 loop: CASSLRPRDEQYF. The CDR3 DNA sequence: TGTGCCAGCAGTTTACGGCCGAGGGACGAGCAGTACTTC. The full variable domain, rest sourced from reference TRBV28 and TRBJ2-7, is DVKVTQSSRYLVKRTGEKVFLECVQDMDHENMFWYRQDPGLGLRLIYFSYDVKMKEKGDIPEGYSVSREKKERFSLILESASTNQTSMYLCASSLRPRDEQYFGPGTRLTVT.

This clonotype appeared once. The gene calls are TRBV7-2 and TRBJ2-5, with D tentatively TRBD1 or TRBD2 (5 bases each). Deletions cut 10 bases from V and 5 bases from J, with 11 bases between. The length of the CDR3 is 11 residues. Per germline, CDR1 SGHTA and CDR2 FQGNSA. The CDR3 coding sequence is TGTGCCACCGGGACCAGGGAGACCCAGTACTTC. This encodes CATGTRETQYF. Using reference TRBV7-2 and TRBJ2-5 for the parts outside the CDR3, the full variable domain is GAGVSQSPSNKVTEKGKDVELRCDPISGHTALYWYRQSLGQGLEFLIYFQGNSAPDKSGLPSDRFSAERTGGSVSTLTIQRTQQEDSAVYLCATGTRETQYFGPGTRLLVL.